These 27 T cell receptor beta chains were all obtained from the same sample, sequenced in a study of blood T cell repertoires in COVID-19. Generated by immunoSEQ multiplex PCR, the TCRdb table keeps only in-frame clones and is missing some. The sample yields 130,000 to 150,000 clones, roughly three quarters seen once. The source material was peripheral blood. These receptor sequences come from a woman in her 70s with COVID-19, enrolled during active disease.

In DNA form, the CDR3 reads TGTGCCAGCAGTCAAGGACTTTACCGGGACAGCTACGAGCAGTACTTC. It is translated as CASSQGLYRDSYEQYF. The V gene is TRBV6-2 or TRBV6-3, the J gene TRBJ2-7; 7 bases map to TRBD1. V trimming: 5 bases; J trimming: 3 bases; junction bases outside the gene matches: 13. CDR3 length equals 16 residues. CDR1 is MNHEY, CDR2 SVGEGT, per germline.

The chain links TRBV5-6 to TRBJ1-5; D gene ambiguous. The CDR3 covers 13 residues. CDR1 and CDR2 from the germline V gene are SGHDT and YYEEEE. Trimming took 3 bases from V and 3 from J, leaving 7 bases between them. The CDR3 DNA reads as TGTGCCAGCAGCTCCGGTTCCAATCAGCCCCAGCATTTT. Its protein is CASSSGSNQPQHF. Combining the CDR3 with reference TRBV5-6 and TRBJ1-5 gives the whole variable domain DAGVTQSPTHLIKTRGQQVTLRCSPKSGHDTVSWYQQALGQGPQFIFQYYEEEERQRGNFPDRFSGHQFPNYSSELNVNALLLGDSALYLCASSSGSNQPQHFGDGTRLSIL.

The rearrangement links TRBV6-5 to TRBJ2-3, with a tentative D call TRBD2 (6 bases). The CDR3 length is 14 residues. Germline V gene lookup returns CDR1 MNHEY and CDR2 SVGAGI. Trimming took 5 bases from V and 4 from J, leaving 13 bases between them. The CDR3 DNA reads TGTGCCAGCAGTCTTACTAGCCCGGCAGATACGCAGTATTTT. This codes for CASSLTSPADTQYF.

The chain is built from TRBV7-6 and TRBJ2-3; 8 bases are a match to TRBD2. V lost 3 bases and J lost 2; bases outside the gene matches: 4. The germline V gene has CDR1 SGHVS and CDR2 FNYEAQ. This CDR3 has 15 amino acids. CDR3 amino acids: CASSFGGGHTDTQYF. In nucleotides, the CDR3 is TGTGCCAGCAGCTTCGGGGGGGGGCACACAGATACGCAGTATTTT.

The rearrangement joins TRBV6-1 to TRBJ1-6; D unclear. Germline V CDR1 and CDR2: MNHNS, SASEGT. Trimming took 2 bases from V and 6 from J, leaving 8 bases between them. The CDR3 totals 14 residues. CDR3 sequence: CASSEHISNSPLHF. CDR3 sequence (DNA): TGTGCCAGCAGTGAACACATTTCTAATTCACCCCTCCACTTT.

This chain uses TRBV28 with TRBJ2-2; D perhaps matches TRBD2 (7 bases). This CDR3 is 13 amino acids long. The V end was cut by 8 bases, the J end by 7 bases, with 14 bases between. Germline-derived CDR1 and CDR2 are MDHEN and SYDVKM. The CDR3: CASRGASFGELFF. The CDR3 DNA is TGTGCCAGCCGGGGGGCTAGTTTCGGGGAGCTGTTTTTT.

The J gene is TRBJ1-3, the V gene TRBV30, with D maybe TRBD1 (6 bases). From germline, CDR1 is GTSNPN and CDR2 SVGIG (reference sequence). Trimming removed 1 base at V and 1 base at J, with 11 bases between. This CDR3 spans 15 amino acids. The CDR3 bases are TGTGCCTGGAGTGCCCTTAGGGGGTCTGGAAACACCATATATTTT. It translates to CAWSALRGSGNTIYF. The complete variable domain, with remaining parts taken from reference TRBV30 and TRBJ1-3, reads SQTIHQWPATLVQPVGSPLSLECTVEGTSNPNLYWYRQAAGRGLQLLFYSVGIGQISSEVPQNLSASRPQDRQFILSSKKLLLSDSGFYLCAWSALRGSGNTIYFGEGSWLTVV.

This clone has a single count. The V gene is TRBV28, the J gene TRBJ1-2, with D possibly being TRBD1 (6 bases). Per the germline V gene, CDR1 is MDHEN and CDR2 is SYDVKM. The CDR3 extends over 13 amino acids. The V end was cut by 10 bases, the J end by 14 bases, with 26 bases between. The CDR3 DNA reads TGTGCCATCTACTTCCGGGACAACGATAGGTGGACCTTC. It yields the protein CAIYFRDNDRWTF.

This sequence joins TRBV27 and TRBJ2-1, with D uncertain. The germline CDR1 and CDR2 sequences are MNHEY and SMNVEV (reference sequence). V lost 2 bases and J 15 bases, leaving 17 bases between the germline ends. This CDR3 has 13 residues. CDR3 nucleotides: TGTGCCAGCAGTTTAGGTGGCCCAGGTTCTCGGTTCTTC. This encodes CASSLGGPGSRFF.

The chain joins TRBV5-1 to TRBJ2-1, with 7 bases lining up with TRBD1. J was trimmed by 13 bases and V by 4 bases; bases with no gene match: 14. The CDR3 spans 14 residues. Per germline, CDR1 SGHRS and CDR2 YFSETQ. CDR3 nucleotide sequence: TGCGCCAGCAGCAAGGGGCATGCCGGGACAGAACAGTTCTTC. Amino acids: CASSKGHAGTEQFF.

The chain combines TRBV30 with TRBJ2-7; D is perhaps TRBD1 (5 bases). Trimming left V 1 base short and J 6 bases short, with 13 bases between. Per the germline V gene, CDR1 is GTSNPN and CDR2 is SVGIG (reference sequence). The CDR3 length is 13 residues. The DNA for the CDR3 is TGTGCCTGGAGTGGGACACTTGTTAGCGAGCAGTACTTC. It translates to CAWSGTLVSEQYF.

The rearrangement joins TRBV4-2 to TRBJ2-2; D is ambiguous. Trimming took off 4 bases at V and 3 bases at J, with 9 bases between the two ends. This CDR3 contains 14 residues. From germline, CDR1 is LGHNA and CDR2 YNFKEQ. CDR3 coding DNA: TGTGCCAGCAGCCTCAGTCGGGACACCGGGGAGCTGTTTTTT. Encoded protein: CASSLSRDTGELFF.

The chain is built from TRBV3-1 (or the pseudogene TRBV3-2) and TRBJ1-1; no firm D call. The germline V and J ends were trimmed by 0 bases and 6 bases, with 11 bases remaining between them. This CDR3 has 14 amino acids. Germline-derived CDR1 and CDR2 are LGHDT and YNNKEL (reference sequence). The CDR3, as DNA: TGTGCCAGCAGCCAAGATACGCGCCGGGCTGAAGCTTTCTTT. Protein: CASSQDTRRAEAFF.

V usage is TRBV28 and J usage is TRBJ1-2; 11 nucleotides match TRBD1. This CDR3 is 13 amino acids long. Germline V gene data show CDR1 as MDHEN and CDR2 as SYDVKM. Trimming removed 5 bases from V and 8 bases from J; junction bases left unmatched: 4. In nucleotides, the CDR3 is TGTGCCAGCAGTCCGGACAGGGGGCTAGGCTACACCTTC. Translation gives CASSPDRGLGYTF.

The chain employs TRBV25-1 and TRBJ1-4, with TRBD1 as a possible D gene (5 bases). The CDR3 sequence is 14 residues long. The V gene's germline CDR1 is MGHDK and CDR2 SYGVNS. Between the trimmed V and J ends, which lost 3 bases and 8 bases, there was a span of 13 bases. The CDR3 sequence is CASSEGSYREKLFF. The CDR3 DNA is TGTGCCAGCAGTGAGGGCAGTTACAGGGAAAAACTGTTTTTT. Together with reference TRBV25-1 and TRBJ1-4, the CDR3 gives the full variable domain: EADIYQTPRYLVIGTGKKITLECSQTMGHDKMYWYQQDPGMELHLIHYSYGVNSTEKGDLSSESTVSRIRTEHFPLTLESARPSHTSQYLCASSEGSYREKLFFGSGTQLSVL.

The chain recombines TRBV12-3 or TRBV12-4 with TRBJ1-6, with no clear D. The CDR3 spans 12 residues. V lost 5 bases, J lost 7 bases, and 6 bases lay in between. CDR3 loop: CASSPLNSPLHF. The DNA of the CDR3 is TGTGCCAGCAGTCCTTTGAATTCACCCCTCCACTTT.

The rearrangement links TRBV4-1 to TRBJ1-4; the D is unclear. The CDR3 is made up of 13 amino acids. V was shortened by 3 bases and J by 4 bases, with 6 bases between the two germline ends. Germline V gives CDR1 MGHRA, CDR2 YSYEKL. The chain's CDR3 is CASSQTGNEKLFF. The CDR3 nucleotides are TGCGCCAGCAGCCAGACGGGTAATGAAAAACTGTTTTTT.

The chain has TRBV7-9 and TRBJ2-5, with D perhaps TRBD2 (5 bases). CDR1 is SEHNR, CDR2 FQNEAQ, per germline (reference sequence). The CDR3 contains 13 residues. The V and J ends lost 6 bases and 5 bases respectively, with 13 bases between them. The CDR3 sequence is CASSSPGGETQYF. The CDR3, as DNA: TGTGCCAGCAGTTCCCCGGGCGGGGAGACCCAGTACTTC.

This chain uses TRBV7-9 with TRBJ2-7; 8 positions agree with TRBD2. This CDR3 is built from 17 residues. Per the germline V gene, CDR1 is SEHNR and CDR2 is FQNEAQ (reference sequence). Trimming removed 2 bases from V and 3 bases from J; junction bases left unmatched: 12. The CDR3 region has the DNA TGTGCCAGCAGCTTAAGGCCTCGGGTTAGCGGGGACTACGAGCAGTACTTC. Translating it yields CASSLRPRVSGDYEQYF.

The chain carries TRBV28 and TRBJ2-5; 7 nucleotides match TRBD1. Germline V gene sequence: CDR1 MDHEN, CDR2 SYDVKM. The V segment lost 5 bases and the J segment 3 bases; nucleotides outside the gene matches: 3. This CDR3 is built from 13 residues. The CDR3 region is CASSRGTEETQYF. CDR3 nucleotide sequence: TGTGCCAGCAGTCGTGGGACAGAAGAGACCCAGTACTTC.

The rearrangement uses TRBV5-5 and TRBJ1-1; D remains ambiguous. The CDR3 is 16 residues long. With 4 bases removed from V and 3 bases from J, the gap between germline ends came to 19 bases. From germline, CDR1 is SGHKS and CDR2 YYEKEE (reference sequence). The CDR3 DNA follows: TGTGCCAGCAGCCCTCGGGGTGGGGAACGGGACACTGAAGCTTTCTTT. Amino acids: CASSPRGGERDTEAFF. Complete variable domain (other parts from reference TRBV5-5 and TRBJ1-1): DAGVTQSPTHLIKTRGQQVTLRCSPISGHKSVSWYQQVLGQGPQFIFQYYEKEERGRGNFPDRFSARQFPNYSSELNVNALLLGDSALYLCASSPRGGERDTEAFFGQGTRLTVV.

This clone occurred a few times. Other DNA sequences from this sample encode an identical CDR3 as well. The CDR3 sequence: CASSLGTGVETQYF. Written as DNA, the CDR3 is TGCGCCAGCAGCTTGGGAACAGGGGTGGAGACCCAGTACTTC. V and J are TRBV5-1 and TRBJ2-5, with 7 bases fitting TRBD1. Germline CDR1 SGHRS, CDR2 YFSETQ. After removal of 0 bases from V and 5 bases from J, the junction contained 4 bases not matched to a gene. The CDR3 contains 14 residues.

This clone was counted only a few times. A junction boundary mismatches the germline segment, possibly from a read error. V and J are TRBV30 and TRBJ1-3; D gene uncertain. The germline V gene has CDR1 GTSNPN and CDR2 SVGIG (reference sequence). The CDR3 contains 11 residues. The CDR3 bases are TGTGCCCGGAGCCTGGGAAACACCATATATTTT. This codes for CARSLGNTIYF.

The J gene is TRBJ1-2, the V gene TRBV12-3 or TRBV12-4; TRBD1 matches at 7 bases. The CDR3 is made up of 13 amino acids. Losses at the gene ends were 5 bases for V and 7 bases for J; bases not matched to a gene: 7. CDR3 loop: CASSMTGIGGYTF. CDR3 nucleotide sequence: TGTGCCAGCAGTATGACAGGGATTGGTGGCTACACCTTC.

The chain uses TRBV7-6 and TRBJ2-7, with TRBD1 matching over 12 bases. CDR3 length equals 15 residues. The germline V gene has CDR1 SGHVS and CDR2 FNYEAQ. Losses at the gene ends were 4 bases for V and 5 bases for J; bases not matched to a gene: 6. The CDR3 here is CASSSGQGALNEQYF. The CDR3 DNA is TGTGCCAGCAGCTCGGGACAGGGGGCCTTAAACGAGCAGTACTTC.

This chain joins TRBV7-6 and TRBJ1-3; the match to TRBD1 covers 9 bases. V was pared by 5 bases and J by 0 bases, with 14 bases of the junction left unmatched. This CDR3 spans 19 amino acids. CDR1 and CDR2 from the germline V gene are SGHVS and FNYEAQ. CDR3 region: CASSRDRVTAPISGNTIYF. CDR3 bases: TGTGCCAGCAGCCGGGACAGGGTAACAGCACCCATCTCTGGAAACACCATATATTTT.

V and J are TRBV7-2 and TRBJ2-7; D possibly corresponds to TRBD2 (6 bases). V dropped 5 bases and J dropped 6 bases, with 17 bases sitting between them. CDR1 is SGHTA and CDR2 is FQGNSA in the germline V gene. This CDR3 spans 14 amino acids. CDR3 sequence: CASSLRRGSAEQYF. CDR3 coding DNA: TGTGCCAGCAGCCTAAGACGGGGGTCCGCCGAGCAGTACTTC.